This is a list of T cell receptor beta chains from one sample in a study of cytomegalovirus exposure and HLA in healthy donors. Sequencing was performed with immunoSEQ multiplex PCR; in TCRdb, only in-frame clones are kept and a portion is missing. The sample includes tens of thousands of clones, about 60% of them seen just once. Sequenced input: PBMCs. The receptors originated from a woman between 45 and 60 years old in good health and CMV-seronegative. Both conserved end residues are part of each CDR3. D genes are given only for firm matches.

V: TRBV11-2; D: NA; CDR3: CASSLVPGWAGELFF
V: TRBV7-3; D: NA; CDR3: CASSRPGSGISGELFF
V: TRBV7-9; D: NA; CDR3: CASSYPRDMKEEQYF
V: TRBV29-1; D: NA; CDR3: CSVVGPGSLGETQYF
V: TRBV28; D: NA; CDR3: CASNDGSLGNTIYF
V: TRBV6-9; D: TRBD2; CDR3: CASSQGLAGLTRGTDTQYF
V: TRBV18; D: NA; CDR3: CASSPGVSGNEQFF
V: TRBV7-2; D: TRBD1; CDR3: CASSFHGTGPEQYF
V: TRBV7-3; D: TRBD1; CDR3: CASSLTGQGQETQYF
V: TRBV5-4; D: NA; CDR3: CASSLGGPTEETQYF
V: TRBV27; D: TRBD1; CDR3: CASSPLQGSGTEAFF
V: TRBV15; D: TRBD1; CDR3: CATSIDRGTDTQYF
V: TRBV6-5; D: TRBD1; CDR3: CASSYDRVGAEAFF